These T cell receptor beta chains were read from a single sample in a study of CD8 T cells in ankylosing spondylitis. TCRdb re-derived calls from the 5' RACE reads in MiXCR, one entry per CDR3 protein. The sample yields more than 110,000 distinct CDR3 sequences, roughly 8% seen once. Sequencing was done on a sample of synovial fluid, either unsorted or a sorted T cell fraction (not recorded which). These receptors all stem from a male donor with ankylosing spondylitis. Both conserved end residues are part of each CDR3. Fields, in order: V gene, D gene, J gene, CDR3 length, clone size, CDR3 protein, CDR3 DNA. A D gene is named only where the DNA matches it firmly. Rows give clone size only sometimes, using once, few, many, or a class for an expanded clone.

V gene: TRBV12-3/TRBV12-4; D gene: TRBD1; J gene: TRBJ1-1; CDR3 length: 14; clone size: many; CDR3 protein: CASSSGQPNTEAFF; CDR3 DNA: TGTGCCAGCAGTTCGGGACAGCCAAACACTGAAGCTTTCTTT
V gene: TRBV7-2; D gene: .; J gene: TRBJ2-4; CDR3 length: 15; clone size: .; CDR3 protein: CASSLVGSVWDIQYF; CDR3 DNA: TGTGCCAGCAGCTTAGTCGGCTCGGTATGGGACATTCAGTACTTC
V gene: TRBV9; D gene: TRBD2; J gene: TRBJ2-1; CDR3 length: 18; clone size: few; CDR3 protein: CASSVAKFGGRAEGEQFF; CDR3 DNA: TGTGCCAGCAGCGTAGCTAAGTTTGGCGGGAGGGCCGAAGGTGAGCAGTTCTTC
V gene: TRBV2; D gene: TRBD1; J gene: TRBJ1-5; CDR3 length: 15; clone size: medium-sized; CDR3 protein: CASSVRDRGNQPQHF; CDR3 DNA: TGTGCCAGCAGTGTACGGGACAGGGGAAATCAGCCCCAGCATTTT
V gene: TRBV20-1; D gene: TRBD1; J gene: TRBJ2-7; CDR3 length: 14; clone size: few; CDR3 protein: CSANAPGQGGGRGF; CDR3 DNA: TGCAGTGCCAACGCCCCTGGACAGGGGGGCGGTCGGGGGTTC
V gene: TRBV28; D gene: .; J gene: TRBJ1-6; CDR3 length: 14; clone size: few; CDR3 protein: CASSSSTGDSPLHF; CDR3 DNA: .
V gene: TRBV20-1; D gene: TRBD2; J gene: TRBJ2-1; CDR3 length: 13; clone size: .; CDR3 protein: CSAQRGGYNEQFF; CDR3 DNA: TGCAGTGCTCAGCGGGGGGGCTACAATGAGCAGTTCTTC
V gene: TRBV4-3; D gene: .; J gene: TRBJ2-1; CDR3 length: 13; clone size: .; CDR3 protein: CASSQVGESEQFF; CDR3 DNA: TGCGCCAGCAGCCAAGTAGGAGAATCTGAGCAGTTCTTC
V gene: TRBV7-2; D gene: TRBD1; J gene: TRBJ1-5; CDR3 length: 16; clone size: few; CDR3 protein: CASSLGGTGGVQPQHF; CDR3 DNA: TGTGCCAGCAGCTTAGGGGGGACAGGGGGCGTTCAGCCCCAGCATTTT
V gene: TRBV4-3; D gene: TRBD1; J gene: TRBJ2-3; CDR3 length: 14; clone size: many; CDR3 protein: CASSQGQPGDTQYF; CDR3 DNA: TGCGCCAGCAGCCAGGGACAGCCAGGAGATACGCAGTATTTT
V gene: TRBV12-3/TRBV12-4; D gene: .; J gene: TRBJ1-2; CDR3 length: 13; clone size: .; CDR3 protein: CASTYRDGYGYTF; CDR3 DNA: TGTGCCAGCACCTACAGGGACGGCTATGGCTACACCTTC
V gene: TRBV7-9; D gene: .; J gene: TRBJ1-5; CDR3 length: 15; clone size: many; CDR3 protein: CASSPGQFGNQPQHF; CDR3 DNA: TGTGCCAGCAGTCCGGGGCAATTTGGCAATCAGCCCCAGCATTTT
V gene: TRBV15; D gene: .; J gene: TRBJ1-4; CDR3 length: 15; clone size: few; CDR3 protein: CATSPYALLSEKLFF; CDR3 DNA: TGTGCCACCAGCCCTTACGCCTTATTGAGCGAAAAACTGTTTTTT
V gene: TRBV7-8; D gene: .; J gene: TRBJ2-2; CDR3 length: 17; clone size: .; CDR3 protein: CASSLGSRTANTGELFF; CDR3 DNA: TGTGCCAGCAGCTTAGGAAGTAGGACCGCGAACACCGGGGAGCTGTTTTTT
V gene: TRBV7-3; D gene: .; J gene: TRBJ2-1; CDR3 length: 15; clone size: .; CDR3 protein: CASSLETHGNNEQFF; CDR3 DNA: TGTGCCAGCAGCTTGGAGACTCACGGAAACAATGAGCAGTTCTTC
V gene: TRBV5-6; D gene: .; J gene: TRBJ2-3; CDR3 length: 14; clone size: .; CDR3 protein: CASSGAGSADTQYF; CDR3 DNA: TGTGCCAGCAGCGGGGCAGGGTCCGCAGATACGCAGTATTTT
V gene: TRBV3-1; D gene: TRBD2; J gene: TRBJ2-7; CDR3 length: 18; clone size: few; CDR3 protein: CATSKEFTSGTYYYEQYF; CDR3 DNA: TGTGCCACCTCCAAGGAGTTCACTAGCGGAACATATTACTACGAGCAGTACTTC
V gene: TRBV7-2; D gene: .; J gene: TRBJ1-5; CDR3 length: 15; clone size: many; CDR3 protein: CASSLVSQNNQPQHF; CDR3 DNA: TGTGCCAGCAGCTTAGTGTCGCAGAACAATCAGCCCCAGCATTTT
V gene: TRBV20-1; D gene: .; J gene: TRBJ1-5; CDR3 length: 13; clone size: .; CDR3 protein: CSASGQTNQPQHF; CDR3 DNA: TGCAGTGCTAGTGGTCAGACGAATCAGCCCCAGCATTTT
V gene: TRBV27; D gene: TRBD1; J gene: TRBJ2-1; CDR3 length: 15; clone size: many; CDR3 protein: CASSRGGYSYNEQFF; CDR3 DNA: TGTGCCAGCAGTAGAGGGGGCTACTCCTACAATGAGCAGTTCTTC
V gene: TRBV4-3; D gene: .; J gene: TRBJ2-7; CDR3 length: 15; clone size: .; CDR3 protein: CASSQDRQLADEQYF; CDR3 DNA: TGCGCCAGCAGCCAAGATCGGCAGCTCGCCGACGAGCAGTACTTC
V gene: TRBV7-6; D gene: .; J gene: TRBJ2-2; CDR3 length: 14; clone size: many; CDR3 protein: CASSLDDGAGELFF; CDR3 DNA: TGTGCCAGCAGCTTAGATGACGGGGCCGGGGAGCTGTTTTTT
V gene: TRBV19; D gene: TRBD2; J gene: TRBJ2-1; CDR3 length: 14; clone size: few; CDR3 protein: CATRLADRVDEQFF; CDR3 DNA: TGTGCCACCCGACTAGCGGACCGGGTAGATGAGCAGTTCTTC
V gene: TRBV4-2; D gene: TRBD2; J gene: TRBJ2-7; CDR3 length: 15; clone size: many; CDR3 protein: CASSRGLDFGYEQYF; CDR3 DNA: TGTGCCAGCAGCCGCGGACTAGATTTTGGCTACGAGCAGTACTTC
V gene: TRBV30; D gene: .; J gene: TRBJ1-4; CDR3 length: 14; clone size: few; CDR3 protein: CAWSYDSTNEKLFF; CDR3 DNA: TGTGCCTGGAGTTATGACAGTACTAATGAAAAACTGTTTTTT
V gene: TRBV20-1; D gene: TRBD2; J gene: TRBJ2-3; CDR3 length: 16; clone size: many; CDR3 protein: CSARGILGGGTDTQYF; CDR3 DNA: TGCAGTGCTAGAGGGATTCTCGGGGGGGGCACAGATACGCAGTATTTT
V gene: TRBV10-3; D gene: .; J gene: TRBJ2-3; CDR3 length: 15; clone size: many; CDR3 protein: CAISEDSHSTDTQYF; CDR3 DNA: TGTGCCATCAGTGAGGACTCGCACTCCACAGATACGCAGTATTTT
V gene: TRBV27; D gene: .; J gene: TRBJ2-7; CDR3 length: 14; clone size: few; CDR3 protein: CASSSYPFRDEQYF; CDR3 DNA: TGTGCCAGCAGTTCCTACCCCTTCAGGGACGAGCAGTACTTC
V gene: TRBV20-1; D gene: .; J gene: TRBJ1-5; CDR3 length: 13; clone size: many; CDR3 protein: CSARAATLGPQHF; CDR3 DNA: TGCAGTGCTAGAGCAGCGACTTTAGGGCCCCAGCATTTT
V gene: TRBV20-1; D gene: TRBD2; J gene: TRBJ2-5; CDR3 length: 13; clone size: many; CDR3 protein: CSARESGSVTQYF; CDR3 DNA: TGCAGTGCTAGAGAGAGCGGGAGTGTGACCCAGTACTTC
V gene: TRBV4-2; D gene: TRBD2; J gene: TRBJ2-5; CDR3 length: 16; clone size: many; CDR3 protein: CASSQDLLGLAETQYF; CDR3 DNA: TGTGCCAGCAGCCAAGATCTTTTGGGACTAGCGGAGACCCAGTACTTC
V gene: TRBV3-1; D gene: TRBD1; J gene: TRBJ1-1; CDR3 length: 17; clone size: many; CDR3 protein: CASSQSGTGSMNTEAFF; CDR3 DNA: TGTGCCAGCAGCCAATCCGGGACAGGGAGCATGAACACTGAAGCTTTCTTT
V gene: TRBV7-2; D gene: .; J gene: TRBJ2-7; CDR3 length: 12; clone size: few; CDR3 protein: CASSLSVHEQYF; CDR3 DNA: TGTGCCAGCAGCTTAAGTGTACACGAGCAGTACTTC
V gene: TRBV5-1; D gene: .; J gene: TRBJ1-2; CDR3 length: 13; clone size: many; CDR3 protein: CASSFLGGDGYTF; CDR3 DNA: TGCGCCAGCAGCTTTCTCGGGGGCGACGGCTACACCTTC
V gene: TRBV20-1; D gene: .; J gene: TRBJ2-4; CDR3 length: 15; clone size: many; CDR3 protein: CSARDLQVLENIQYF; CDR3 DNA: TGCAGTGCTAGAGATCTACAGGTCCTCGAAAACATTCAGTACTTC
V gene: TRBV4-2; D gene: .; J gene: TRBJ2-7; CDR3 length: 15; clone size: .; CDR3 protein: CASSQGTDDSYEQYF; CDR3 DNA: TGTGCCAGCAGCCAAGGGACTGATGACTCCTACGAGCAGTACTTC
V gene: TRBV6-1; D gene: .; J gene: TRBJ1-1; CDR3 length: 16; clone size: many; CDR3 protein: CASSDYSGPYTSEAFF; CDR3 DNA: TGTGCCAGCAGTGACTATTCGGGACCCTATACATCTGAAGCTTTCTTT
V gene: TRBV18; D gene: .; J gene: TRBJ1-2; CDR3 length: 14; clone size: many; CDR3 protein: CASSRDTEAYGYTF; CDR3 DNA: TGTGCCAGCTCGCGGGACACCGAGGCCTATGGCTACACCTTC
V gene: TRBV5-4; D gene: .; J gene: TRBJ2-7; CDR3 length: 15; clone size: .; CDR3 protein: CASSGVVHESYEQYF; CDR3 DNA: TGTGCCAGCAGCGGAGTAGTACACGAGTCCTACGAGCAGTACTTC
V gene: TRBV7-7; D gene: .; J gene: TRBJ2-5; CDR3 length: 13; clone size: .; CDR3 protein: CASSPGQIETQYF; CDR3 DNA: TGTGCTAGCAGCCCAGGACAGATCGAGACCCAGTACTTC
V gene: TRBV7-2; D gene: .; J gene: TRBJ1-3; CDR3 length: 15; clone size: few; CDR3 protein: CASSWDPRSGNTIYF; CDR3 DNA: TGTGCCAGCTCATGGGATCCTCGCTCTGGAAACACCATATATTTT
V gene: TRBV20-1; D gene: .; J gene: TRBJ1-6; CDR3 length: 12; clone size: medium-sized; CDR3 protein: CSGRTGNGPLHF; CDR3 DNA: TGCAGCGGTAGGACGGGGAATGGACCCCTCCACTTT
V gene: TRBV5-7; D gene: .; J gene: TRBJ1-2; CDR3 length: 14; clone size: many; CDR3 protein: CASSLENHTYGYTF; CDR3 DNA: TGTGCCAGCAGCTTGGAGAACCATACTTATGGCTACACCTTC
V gene: TRBV7-9; D gene: .; J gene: TRBJ1-1; CDR3 length: 14; clone size: .; CDR3 protein: CASSIDWGNTEAFF; CDR3 DNA: TGTGCCAGCAGCATCGACTGGGGGAACACTGAAGCTTTCTTT
V gene: TRBV5-1; D gene: .; J gene: TRBJ1-4; CDR3 length: 14; clone size: many; CDR3 protein: CASSLKGREGKLFF; CDR3 DNA: TGCGCCAGCAGCTTGAAGGGGCGAGAAGGGAAACTGTTTTTT
V gene: TRBV20-1; D gene: .; J gene: TRBJ1-1; CDR3 length: 13; clone size: few; CDR3 protein: CSVGTGRNTEAFF; CDR3 DNA: TGCAGTGTCGGAACAGGGAGGAACACTGAAGCTTTCTTT